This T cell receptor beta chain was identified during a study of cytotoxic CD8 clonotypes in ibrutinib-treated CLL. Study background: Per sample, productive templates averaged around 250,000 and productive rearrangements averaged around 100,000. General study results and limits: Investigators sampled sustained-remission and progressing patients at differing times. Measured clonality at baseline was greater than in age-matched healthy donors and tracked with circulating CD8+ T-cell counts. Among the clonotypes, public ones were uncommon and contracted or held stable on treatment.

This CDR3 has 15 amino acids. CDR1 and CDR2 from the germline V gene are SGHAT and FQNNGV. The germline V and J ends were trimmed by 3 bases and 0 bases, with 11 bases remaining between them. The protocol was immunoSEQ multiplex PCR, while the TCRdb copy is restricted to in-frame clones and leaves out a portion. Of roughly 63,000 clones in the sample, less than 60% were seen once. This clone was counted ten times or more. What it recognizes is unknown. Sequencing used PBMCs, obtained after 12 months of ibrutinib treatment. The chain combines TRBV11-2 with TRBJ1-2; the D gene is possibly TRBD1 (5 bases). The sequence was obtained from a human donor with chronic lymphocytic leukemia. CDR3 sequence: CASSFHGASNYGYTF. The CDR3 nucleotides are TGTGCCAGCAGCTTCCACGGGGCGTCTAACTATGGCTACACCTTC. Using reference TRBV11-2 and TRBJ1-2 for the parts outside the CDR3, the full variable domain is EAGVAQSPRYKIIEKRQSVAFWCNPISGHATLYWYQQILGQGPKLLIQFQNNGVVDDSQLPKDRFSAERLKGVDSTLKIQPAKLEDSAVYLCASSFHGASNYGYTFGSGTRLTVV.